This TCR beta chain was sequenced for a study of CD8 T cells in ankylosing spondylitis. Study conclusions and caveats: Significant enrichment of disease-linked clones was reported in matched ankylosing spondylitis synovial fluid. CD8+ cells made up the disease-linked clones, which were relatively rare in peripheral blood. Ankylosing spondylitis blood appeared to carry a characteristic TCR beta motif of fewer than 10 highly homologous variants. Certain motif variants had earlier appeared in reactive arthritis synovial fluid and blood.

V lost 6 bases and J lost 10; bases outside the gene matches: 14. The CDR3 is 14 residues long. This clonotype was seen at least ten times. Its antigen is unknown. Generation of TCR beta libraries employed quantitative 5'-RACE incorporating molecular barcodes. TCRdb reprocessed the 5' RACE reads via MiXCR and lists one record per CDR3 protein. The table has approximately 520,000 distinct CDR3 sequences, roughly 5% seen once. Sequencing was carried out using blood, either unsorted or a sorted T cell fraction (not recorded which). The chain links TRBV12-3 or TRBV12-4 to TRBJ1-1; 7 bases are a match to TRBD1. The receptor was isolated from a male donor with ankylosing spondylitis. The CDR3 loop is CASSRGGNPPRAFF. The DNA for the CDR3 is TGTGCCAGCAGCAGGGGGGGGAATCCTCCCCGAGCTTTCTTT.